This entry describes one T cell receptor beta chain. Its specificity is unknown. Germline V gene lookup returns CDR1 SEHNR and CDR2 FQNEAQ (reference sequence). V gave up 5 bases and J gave up 5 bases; unmatched junction bases: 6. The CDR3 length is 14 residues. Repertoires were generated with immunoSEQ multiplex PCR, while TCRdb's copy carries only in-frame clones and drops some. Of 70,000 to 95,000 clones listed, around 86% are singletons. The data originate from a study of glioma-infiltrating T cells after dendritic cell vaccination. Study conclusions and caveats: Only a small number of patients had complete blood and tumor samples.

Stated time point: after dendritic cell vaccination, including at tumor progression/relapse. Fresh-frozen tumor tissue and more than two years of survival data were available for all. No glioblastoma patient carried an isocitrate dehydrogenase mutation. This receptor was obtained from a human donor with glioblastoma. This specimen was blood, taken after dendritic cell vaccination. This chain connects TRBV7-9 to TRBJ2-5; 9 nucleotides agree with TRBD1. DNA for the CDR3: TGTGCCAGCAGCCCGGGACAGGGTACGGAGACCCAGTACTTC. Its protein product is CASSPGQGTETQYF.